This T cell receptor beta chain derives from a study of CD8+ T cells in alopecia areata. Turning to the study itself: Treated patients were given 5 to 10 mg oral tofacitinib twice daily. Study-wide results and caveats: Persistence during tofacitinib was seen for many expanded lesional clones in scalp and blood. Researchers report lesional scalp, most notably alopecia totalis/universalis, outstripped normal scalp in clonality.

RNA was extracted and reverse transcribed into cDNA as the sequencing template. Repertoires were generated with immunoSEQ multiplex PCR, while TCRdb's copy carries only in-frame clones and drops some. This sample yields 150,000 to 200,000 clones, of which approximately 57% are seen a single time; around 14% belongs to the top ten. With regard to this clone: Its target is not known.

Treatment denoted: oral pan-JAK inhibitor, 5-10 mg twice daily. Alopecia areata patients had lesional scalp punch biopsies and peripheral blood taken from them. This TCR was recovered from a human donor with alopecia areata. The sample was CD4+ T cells sorted from blood, taken at week 24, from a patient treated with tofacitinib.

This chain's CDR3 is CASSPATNEKLFF. The CDR3 nucleotides are TGTGCCAGCAGCCCTGCAACTAATGAAAAACTGTTTTTT. J is TRBJ1-4 and V is TRBV27; D is undetermined. V lost 6 bases, J lost 0 bases, and 5 bases lay in between. Germline V gene lookup returns CDR1 MNHEY and CDR2 SMNVEV (reference sequence). The CDR3 sequence is 13 residues long.